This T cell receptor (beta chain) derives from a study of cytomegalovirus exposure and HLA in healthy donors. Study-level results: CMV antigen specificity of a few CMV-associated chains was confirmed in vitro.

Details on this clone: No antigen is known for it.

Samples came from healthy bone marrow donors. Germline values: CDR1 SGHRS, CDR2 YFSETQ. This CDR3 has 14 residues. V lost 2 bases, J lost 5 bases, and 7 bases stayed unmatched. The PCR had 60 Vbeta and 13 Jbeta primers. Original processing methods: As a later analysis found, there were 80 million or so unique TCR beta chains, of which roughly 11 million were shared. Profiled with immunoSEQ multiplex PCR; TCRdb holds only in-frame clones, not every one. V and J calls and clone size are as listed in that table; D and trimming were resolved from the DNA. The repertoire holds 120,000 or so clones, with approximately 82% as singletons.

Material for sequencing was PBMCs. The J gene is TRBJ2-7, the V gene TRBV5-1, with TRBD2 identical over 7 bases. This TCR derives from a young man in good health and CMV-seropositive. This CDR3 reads CASSFTSVANEQYF. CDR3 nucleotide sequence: TGCGCCAGCAGCTTCACTAGCGTGGCGAACGAGCAGTACTTC.